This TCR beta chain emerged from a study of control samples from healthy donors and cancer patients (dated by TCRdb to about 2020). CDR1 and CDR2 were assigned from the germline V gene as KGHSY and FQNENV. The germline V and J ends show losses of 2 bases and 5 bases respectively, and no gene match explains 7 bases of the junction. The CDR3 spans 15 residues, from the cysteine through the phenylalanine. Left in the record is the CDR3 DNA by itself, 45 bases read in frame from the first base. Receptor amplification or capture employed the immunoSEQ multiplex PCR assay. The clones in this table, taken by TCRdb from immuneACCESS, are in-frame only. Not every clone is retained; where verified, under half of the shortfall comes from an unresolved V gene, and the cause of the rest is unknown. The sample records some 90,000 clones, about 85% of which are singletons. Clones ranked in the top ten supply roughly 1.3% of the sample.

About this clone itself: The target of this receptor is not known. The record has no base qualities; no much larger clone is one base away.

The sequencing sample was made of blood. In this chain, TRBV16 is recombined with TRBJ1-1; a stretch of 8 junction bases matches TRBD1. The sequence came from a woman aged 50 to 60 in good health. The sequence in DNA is TGTGCCAGCAGCCAACTGACAGGGGTGGGTACTGAAGCTTTCTTT. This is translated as CASSQLTGVGTEAFF.